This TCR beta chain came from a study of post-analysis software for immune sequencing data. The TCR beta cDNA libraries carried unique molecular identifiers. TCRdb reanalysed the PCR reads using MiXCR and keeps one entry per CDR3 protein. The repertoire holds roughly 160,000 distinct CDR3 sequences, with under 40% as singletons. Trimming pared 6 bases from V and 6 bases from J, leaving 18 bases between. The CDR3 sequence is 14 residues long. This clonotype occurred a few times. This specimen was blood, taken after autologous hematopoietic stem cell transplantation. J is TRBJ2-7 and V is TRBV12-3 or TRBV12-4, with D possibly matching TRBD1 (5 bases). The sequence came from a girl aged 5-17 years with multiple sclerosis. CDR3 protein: CASSPAGKAGEQYF. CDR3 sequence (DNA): TGTGCCAGCAGCCCAGCAGGGAAGGCTGGCGAGCAGTACTTC.